One sample yielded the 20 T cell receptor beta chains listed below, sequenced in a study of T-cell memory formation after mild COVID-19. TCRdb ran MiXCR on the 5' RACE reads and lists one entry per CDR3 protein. The data hold 350,000 to 450,000 distinct CDR3 sequences, with around 27% observed a single time. Sequencing was done on a sample of PBMCs or a T cell subset sorted from them (not recorded which). The receptor set was obtained from an adult woman who had mild COVID-19 (a few samples of this study predate the infection). Cell type and time point are not known.

This chain connects TRBV7-3 to TRBJ1-2; D call uncertain. The CDR3 has 15 amino acids. Per the germline V gene, CDR1 is SGHTA and CDR2 is FQGTGA. The V end lost 2 bases, the J end lost 6 bases, and 16 bases lay between the germline ends. The chain's CDR3 is CASSLEAEGLDGYTF. The CDR3 nucleotides read TGTGCCAGCAGCTTAGAGGCGGAAGGGCTTGATGGCTACACCTTC.

In its sample, this clonotype was seen many times. V usage is TRBV5-1 and J usage is TRBJ2-6; no definite D call. Trimming took 2 bases from V and 0 from J, leaving 6 bases between them. Germline lookup yields CDR1 SGHRS and CDR2 YFSETQ. The CDR3 covers 15 residues. CDR3 nucleotides: TGCGCCAGCAGCTTTACAAGCTCTGGGGCCAACGTCCTGACTTTC. The encoded protein is CASSFTSSGANVLTF.

This clonotype was detected a few times. The CDR3 spells CATSDLWQTDGEQFF. The CDR3, as DNA: TGTGCCACCAGTGATTTGTGGCAAACGGACGGTGAGCAGTTCTTC. The chain links TRBV24-1 to TRBJ2-1; no reliable D call. V lost 0 bases and J lost 9, with 14 bases in between. Germline V gene lookup returns CDR1 KGHDR and CDR2 SFDVKD. This CDR3 has 15 residues.

This clonotype showed up just a few times. The rearrangement joins TRBV6-5 to TRBJ1-2, with D uncertain. The ends were cut back, 6 bases at V and 2 bases at J, with 10 bases in the middle. Germline V CDR1 and CDR2: MNHEY, SVGAGI. The CDR3 extends over 13 amino acids. CDR3 sequence reads: CASRERENYGYTF. For the CDR3, the DNA is TGTGCCAGCAGAGAGAGGGAGAACTATGGCTACACCTTC.

This clonotype has more than one count but fewer than ten. The gene calls are TRBV5-1 and TRBJ1-2; D unresolved. V lost 0 bases, J lost 1 base, and 19 bases lay in between. The CDR3 extends over 18 amino acids. Germline V gene data show CDR1 as SGHRS and CDR2 as YFSETQ. The CDR3 DNA is TGCGCCAGCAGCTTGGGGAAAGGGTATTCCGGCGTTAACTATGGCTACACCTTC. Residues: CASSLGKGYSGVNYGYTF.

The CDR3 nucleotides are TGCGCCAGCAGCCCCGCTGGACAGGCATATGGCTACACCTTC. Encoded protein: CASSPAGQAYGYTF. The chain joins TRBV5-1 to TRBJ1-2; 7 nucleotides agree with TRBD1. The junction had 8 bases not matched to a gene; V was cut back by 4 bases and J by 5 bases. Germline V gene lookup returns CDR1 SGHRS and CDR2 YFSETQ. This CDR3 is built from 14 residues.

This clonotype has only a few counts. This rearrangement joins TRBV5-1 to TRBJ1-2; 9 bases match TRBD1. The CDR3 spans 14 residues. V was clipped by 9 bases and J by 6 bases; unmatched bases: 12. The V gene's germline CDR1 is SGHRS and CDR2 YFSETQ. CDR3 amino acids: CATYAGTGWHGYTF. In DNA form, the CDR3 reads TGCGCCACCTACGCCGGGACAGGGTGGCATGGCTACACCTTC.

This clonotype occurred a few times. The chain couples TRBV18 to TRBJ2-1; a weak D match, TRBD2 (6 bases). Deletions cut 3 bases from V and 9 bases from J, with 18 bases between. Germline CDR1 and CDR2: KGHSH and LQKENI. This CDR3 is 15 amino acids long. CDR3 sequence reads: CASSPQVGGGGEQFF. In DNA, the CDR3 is TGTGCCAGCTCACCCCAGGTGGGAGGAGGAGGTGAGCAGTTCTTC.

In its sample, this clonotype was seen a few times. The chain uses TRBV20-1 and TRBJ2-3; D is unclear. V was cut by 2 bases and J by 5 bases, with 8 bases left in between. There are 12 residues in the CDR3. Germline V gene data show CDR1 as DFQATT and CDR2 as SNEGSKA (reference sequence). The CDR3 loop is CSARLRQDTQYF. The CDR3 DNA reads TGCAGTGCTAGATTGCGTCAAGATACGCAGTATTTT.

The rearrangement links TRBV10-3 to TRBJ2-1, with 14 bases that match TRBD2. Per the germline V gene, CDR1 is ENHRY and CDR2 is SYGVKD. The CDR3 is 17 residues long. V dropped 5 bases and J dropped 3; count of bases not matched to a gene: 6. CDR3 sequence (DNA): TGTGCCATCAGTCGGACTAGCGGGGGGCAACTCTACAATGAGCAGTTCTTC. Protein: CAISRTSGGQLYNEQFF.

This sequence joins TRBV15 and TRBJ1-5, with 7 bases matching TRBD1. The V segment lost 0 bases and the J segment 0 bases; nucleotides outside the gene matches: 2. CDR3 length equals 16 residues. Germline V CDR1 and CDR2: LNHNV, YYDKDF (reference sequence). CDR3 nucleotides: TGTGCCACCAGCAGAGACCGGGACAGTAGCAATCAGCCCCAGCATTTT. This encodes CATSRDRDSSNQPQHF.

The chain joins TRBV2 to TRBJ1-1; the D gene is possibly TRBD1 (6 bases). Looked up from germline, CDR1 is SNHLY and CDR2 is FYNNEI. The V end lost 6 bases, the J end lost 6 bases, and 17 bases lay between the germline ends. The CDR3 length is 14 residues. CDR3 region: CASSVQGRYSEAFF. CDR3 nucleotide sequence: TGTGCCAGCAGCGTACAGGGCAGGTACTCTGAAGCTTTCTTT.

The J gene is TRBJ2-3, the V gene TRBV5-6; TRBD2 agrees at 8 bases. The CDR3 runs to 16 residues. Germline lookup yields CDR1 SGHDT and CDR2 YYEEEE. J lost 6 bases, V lost 4 bases, and 13 bases had no gene match. The CDR3 sequence: CASSPPWRGDEDTQYF. CDR3 DNA: TGTGCCAGCAGCCCGCCCTGGCGGGGGGATGAGGATACGCAGTATTTT.

This chain joins TRBV24-1 and TRBJ2-3; D perhaps matches TRBD1 (6 bases). Trimming left V 3 bases short and J 1 base short, with 13 bases between. CDR3 length: 16 residues. Per germline, CDR1 KGHDR and CDR2 SFDVKD. The CDR3 protein is CATSDAGRGGTDTQYF. The CDR3 DNA follows: TGTGCCACCAGTGATGCAGGCAGGGGTGGCACAGATACGCAGTATTTT.

This clonotype turned up a few times. The chain joins TRBV6-5 to TRBJ2-7, with unresolved D. Trimming took 0 bases from V and 3 from J, leaving 15 bases between them. The CDR3 has 16 residues. In germline, CDR1 is MNHEY, CDR2 SVGAGI. The CDR3 spells CASSYSIGSRGYEQYF. CDR3 DNA: TGTGCCAGCAGTTACTCCATTGGATCAAGAGGCTACGAGCAGTACTTC.

This rearrangement joins TRBV20-1 to TRBJ2-3; TRBD2 might be the D (5 bases). V lost 6 bases to trimming and J lost 0 bases, with 10 bases between them. Germline V gene lookup returns CDR1 DFQATT and CDR2 SNEGSKA (reference sequence). There are 13 residues in the CDR3. The CDR3 loop reads CSAYGVSTDTQYF. The CDR3 nucleotides are TGCAGTGCGTACGGGGTTAGCACAGATACGCAGTATTTT.

The chain joins TRBV7-6 to TRBJ2-1; D remains unclear. Germline V gene data show CDR1 as SGHVS and CDR2 as FNYEAQ. The CDR3 extends over 13 amino acids. V shed 4 bases and J shed 6 bases, with 10 bases lying between them. CDR3 sequence: CASSSSFRNEQFF. The CDR3 coding sequence is TGTGCCAGCAGCTCAAGTTTCCGCAATGAGCAGTTCTTC.

The chain combines TRBV28 with TRBJ1-3, with 7 bases aligning to TRBD1. CDR1 and CDR2 (germline): MDHEN, SYDVKM. J was trimmed by 0 bases and V by 7 bases; bases with no gene match: 6. This CDR3 is 15 amino acids long. The CDR3 DNA is TGTGCCAGCAATCTGGGACAGATCTCTGGAAACACCATATATTTT. Amino acid sequence: CASNLGQISGNTIYF. The full variable domain, its missing parts supplied by reference TRBV28 and TRBJ1-3, is DVKVTQSSRYLVKRTGEKVFLECVQDMDHENMFWYRQDPGLGLRLIYFSYDVKMKEKGDIPEGYSVSREKKERFSLILESASTNQTSMYLCASNLGQISGNTIYFGEGSWLTVV.

This chain connects TRBV5-1 to TRBJ2-3, with 9 bases matching TRBD1. This CDR3 has 16 amino acids. V lost 0 bases and J lost 5; bases outside the gene matches: 7. Looked up from germline, CDR1 is SGHRS and CDR2 is YFSETQ. CDR3 sequence reads: CASSLAKTGGIDTQYF. DNA for the CDR3: TGCGCCAGCAGCTTGGCGAAGACAGGGGGGATAGATACGCAGTATTTT.

The table lists this clonotype with a few counts. The chain couples TRBV12-3 or TRBV12-4 to TRBJ1-3; D uncertain. This CDR3 is built from 12 residues. The ends were cut back, 6 bases at V and 3 bases at J, with 6 bases in the middle. CDR3 nucleotide sequence: TGTGCCAGCAGGCGCGGTGGAAACACCATATATTTT. Protein: CASRRGGNTIYF.